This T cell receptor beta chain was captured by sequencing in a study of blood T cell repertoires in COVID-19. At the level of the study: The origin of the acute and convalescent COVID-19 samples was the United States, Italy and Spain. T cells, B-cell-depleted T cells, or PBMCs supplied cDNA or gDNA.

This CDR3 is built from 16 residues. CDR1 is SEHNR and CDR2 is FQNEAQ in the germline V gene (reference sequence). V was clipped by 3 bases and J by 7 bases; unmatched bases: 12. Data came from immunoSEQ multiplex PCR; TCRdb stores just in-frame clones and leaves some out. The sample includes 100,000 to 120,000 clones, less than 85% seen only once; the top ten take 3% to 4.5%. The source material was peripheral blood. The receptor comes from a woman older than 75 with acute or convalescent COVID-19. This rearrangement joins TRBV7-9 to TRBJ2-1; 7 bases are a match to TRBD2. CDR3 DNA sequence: TGTGCCAGCAGCTTCCTGGACGAGCGGGAAGGAAATGAGCAGTTCTTC. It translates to CASSFLDEREGNEQFF.